A selection of T cell receptor beta chains follows, all from one sample in a study of cytomegalovirus exposure and HLA in healthy donors. Profiled with immunoSEQ multiplex PCR; TCRdb holds only in-frame clones, not every one. The sample records some 170,000 clones, approximately 80% being singletons. The sample taken for sequencing was PBMCs. The receptors derive from a woman aged 50 to 60 in good health and CMV-seronegative. Each CDR3 is given with its conserved first and last residue. The order of the fields is J gene, V gene, D gene, clone size, CDR3 protein, CDR3 DNA. D genes are given only for firm matches. Clone size appears in some rows only: once, few, many, or a class for an expanded clone.

>TRBJ2-6|TRBV9|-|few
CASSVEQGLSGANVLTF
TGTGCCAGCAGCGTAGAGCAGGGGTTGAGTGGGGCCAACGTCCTGACTTTC
>TRBJ1-1|TRBV7-2|-|-
CASSLPGVNTEAFF
TGTGCCAGCAGCTTACCCGGGGTGAACACTGAAGCTTTCTTT
>TRBJ2-7|TRBV15|-|-
CATSRPGTYEQYF
TGTGCCACCAGCAGACCCGGGACTTACGAGCAGTACTTC
>TRBJ2-6|TRBV9|TRBD1|-
CASSVGGQGKTLLSSGANVLTF
TGTGCCAGCAGCGTAGGGGGACAGGGCAAAACCTTACTGAGCTCTGGGGCCAACGTCCTGACTTTC
>TRBJ2-1|TRBV5-4|-|-
CASRGQVRGDNEQFF
TGTGCCAGCAGGGGGCAGGTACGCGGGGACAATGAGCAGTTCTTC
>TRBJ2-3|TRBV7-8|TRBD1|-
CASNWDRLSTQYF
TGTGCCAGCAACTGGGACAGACTAAGTACGCAGTATTTT
>TRBJ2-5|TRBV2|TRBD1|-
CASSRGREEETQYF
TGTGCCAGCAGCAGGGGGCGTGAAGAAGAGACCCAGTACTTC
>TRBJ1-2|TRBV7-9|-|-
CASSWGGNYGYTF
TGTGCCAGCAGCTGGGGGGGTAACTATGGCTACACCTTC
>TRBJ2-7|TRBV2|-|-
CASKISRALSSYEQYF
TGTGCCAGCAAAATCTCCAGGGCCCTAAGCTCCTACGAGCAGTACTTC
>TRBJ2-2|TRBV28|-|-
CASSNTGPSNTGELFF
TGTGCCAGCAGCAACACAGGGCCTTCGAACACCGGGGAGCTGTTTTTT
>TRBJ2-7|TRBV4-3|-|-
CASSQARGAAGGEQYF
TGCGCCAGCAGCCAAGCCCGGGGGGCGGCGGGTGGGGAGCAGTACTTC
>TRBJ2-7|TRBV27|-|few
CASTRGVEQYF
TGTGCCAGCACCAGGGGTGTCGAGCAGTACTTC